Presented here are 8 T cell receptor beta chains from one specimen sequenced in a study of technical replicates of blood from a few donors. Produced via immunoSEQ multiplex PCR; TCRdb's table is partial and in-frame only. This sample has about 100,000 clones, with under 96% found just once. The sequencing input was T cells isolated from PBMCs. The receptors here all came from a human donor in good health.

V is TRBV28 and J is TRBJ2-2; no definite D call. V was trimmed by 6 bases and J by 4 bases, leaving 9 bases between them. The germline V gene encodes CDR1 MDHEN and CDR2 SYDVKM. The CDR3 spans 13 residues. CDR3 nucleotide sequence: TGTGCCAGCAGCTGGCCCCCCACCGGGGAGCTGTTTTTT. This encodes CASSWPPTGELFF.

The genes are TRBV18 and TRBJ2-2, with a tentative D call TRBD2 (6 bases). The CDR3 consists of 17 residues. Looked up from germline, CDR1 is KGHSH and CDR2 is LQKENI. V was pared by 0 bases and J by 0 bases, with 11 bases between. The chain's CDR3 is CASSPPGGSANTGELFF. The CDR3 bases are TGTGCCAGCTCACCACCAGGAGGGTCCGCGAACACCGGGGAGCTGTTTTTT.

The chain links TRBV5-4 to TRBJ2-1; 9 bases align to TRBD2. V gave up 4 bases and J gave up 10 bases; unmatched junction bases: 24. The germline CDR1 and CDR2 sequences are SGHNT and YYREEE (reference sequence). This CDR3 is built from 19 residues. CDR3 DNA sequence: TGTGCCAGCAGCCCCCGCGAGGCTAGCGGGACTTTGTGGATTGGGGAGCAGTTCTTC. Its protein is CASSPREASGTLWIGEQFF.

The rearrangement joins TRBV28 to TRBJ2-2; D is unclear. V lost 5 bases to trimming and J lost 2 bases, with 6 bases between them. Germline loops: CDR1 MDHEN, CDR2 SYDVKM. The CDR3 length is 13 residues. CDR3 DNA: TGTGCCAGCAGTCTACGTAACACCGGGGAGCTGTTTTTT. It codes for CASSLRNTGELFF.

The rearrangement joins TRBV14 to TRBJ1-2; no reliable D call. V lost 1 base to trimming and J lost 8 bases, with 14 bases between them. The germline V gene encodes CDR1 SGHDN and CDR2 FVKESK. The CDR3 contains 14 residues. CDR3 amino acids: CASSQVDKVRGYTF. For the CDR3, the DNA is TGTGCCAGCAGCCAAGTCGACAAGGTCCGGGGCTACACCTTC.

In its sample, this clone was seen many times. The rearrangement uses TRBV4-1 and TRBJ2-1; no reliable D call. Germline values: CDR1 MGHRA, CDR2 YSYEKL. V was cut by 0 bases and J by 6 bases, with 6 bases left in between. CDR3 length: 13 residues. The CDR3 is CASSQDSGNEQFF. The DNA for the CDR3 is TGCGCCAGCAGCCAAGATTCCGGCAATGAGCAGTTCTTC.

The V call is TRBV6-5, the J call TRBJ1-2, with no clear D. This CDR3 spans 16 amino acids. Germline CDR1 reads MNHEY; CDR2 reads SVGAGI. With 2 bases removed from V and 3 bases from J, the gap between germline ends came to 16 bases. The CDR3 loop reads CASSYRPGASDYGYTF. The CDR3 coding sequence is TGTGCCAGCAGTTACCGCCCGGGAGCTTCGGACTATGGCTACACCTTC.

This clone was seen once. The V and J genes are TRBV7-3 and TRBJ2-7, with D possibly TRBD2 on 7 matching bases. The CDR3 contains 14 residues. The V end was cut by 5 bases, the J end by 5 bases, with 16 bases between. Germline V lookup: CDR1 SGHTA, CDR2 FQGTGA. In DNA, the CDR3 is TGTGCCAGCAGCGCAGGCGGGGGCGTTGACGAGCAGTACTTC. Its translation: CASSAGGGVDEQYF.